This T cell receptor beta chain originates from a study of blood T cell repertoires in COVID-19. In the study overall: The study drew acute and convalescent COVID-19 samples from the United States, Italy and Spain.

The method was immunoSEQ multiplex PCR; TCRdb's version includes in-frame clones alone and lacks a portion of them. The table lists 45,000 to 50,000 clones, around 85% of them singletons. Germline trimming cut 2 bases from V and 1 base from J; bases unmatched to any gene: 7. The CDR3 is 16 residues long. The germline CDR1 and CDR2 sequences are KGHSY and FQNENV. The chain is built from TRBV16 and TRBJ2-7, with 8 bases aligning to TRBD2. The sample was peripheral blood. The sequence derives from a woman of 80 years or more with COVID-19, enrolled during active disease. CDR3 amino acids: CASSQLGASGSYEQYF. The CDR3 coding sequence is TGTGCCAGCAGCCAACTCGGGGCTAGCGGGTCCTACGAGCAGTACTTC.